This TCR beta chain was captured in a study of blood T cell repertoires in COVID-19. The table came from immunoSEQ multiplex PCR; TCRdb's copy has only in-frame clones and leaves some out. The table has tens of thousands of clones, 70% to 90% seen once; the top ten hold approximately 33%. Per the germline V gene, CDR1 is ENHRY and CDR2 is SYGVKD. The V gene lost 4 bases and the J gene lost 1 base, with 7 bases spanning the gap. The CDR3 loop spans 13 amino acids. This clone was seen a few times. Other DNA sequences in the same sample also yield this CDR3. This sequence originates from a woman at least 80 years old with COVID-19, enrolled during active disease. The chain employs TRBV10-3 and TRBJ1-1; D might be TRBD1 (5 bases). Material: peripheral blood. The DNA of the CDR3 is TGTGCCATCAGTGTCCAGGGGAACACTGAAGCTTTCTTT. This codes for CAISVQGNTEAFF.